The 2 T cell receptor beta chains reported below all come from one sample, sequenced in a study of identical twins. TCRdb reanalysed the 5' RACE reads using MiXCR and keeps one entry per CDR3 protein. The repertoire holds 400,000 to 600,000 distinct CDR3 sequences, with around 22% as singletons. These data also formed part of another study, on yellow fever vaccine responses in identical twins.

Sequencing was performed on CD4+ T cells sorted from blood. The source is a woman younger than 35 in good health.

The chain combines TRBV12-3 or TRBV12-4 with TRBJ1-2, with D possibly TRBD1 on 5 matching bases. The CDR3 extends over 16 amino acids. V was shortened by 2 bases and J by 0 bases, with 13 bases between the two germline ends. The DNA for the CDR3 is TGTGCCAGCAGTTTAACAGGTTCCCGGGCTAACTATGGCTACACCTTC. It is translated as CASSLTGSRANYGYTF.

This clonotype occurred a few times. The chain is built from TRBV20-1 and TRBJ2-1; a weak D match, TRBD2 (5 bases). V was trimmed by 5 bases and J by 1 base, leaving 15 bases between them. The CDR3 sequence is 15 residues long. Germline V gene data show CDR1 as DFQATT and CDR2 as SNEGSKA (reference sequence). The CDR3 DNA reads TGCAGTGCTGTCCAAAGCGGCCTATCCTACAATGAGCAGTTCTTC. Encoded protein: CSAVQSGLSYNEQFF.